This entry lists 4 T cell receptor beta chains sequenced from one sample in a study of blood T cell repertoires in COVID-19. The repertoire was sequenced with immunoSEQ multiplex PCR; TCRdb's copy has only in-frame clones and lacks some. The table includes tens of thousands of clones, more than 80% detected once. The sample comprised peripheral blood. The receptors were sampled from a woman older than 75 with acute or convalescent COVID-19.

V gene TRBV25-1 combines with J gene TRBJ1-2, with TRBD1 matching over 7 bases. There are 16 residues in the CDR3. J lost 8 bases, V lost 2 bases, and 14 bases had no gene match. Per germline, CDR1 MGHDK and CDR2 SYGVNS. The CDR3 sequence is CASSEPTTTGLRGYTF. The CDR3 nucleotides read TGTGCCAGCAGTGAACCGACAACGACAGGGCTTAGAGGCTACACCTTC.

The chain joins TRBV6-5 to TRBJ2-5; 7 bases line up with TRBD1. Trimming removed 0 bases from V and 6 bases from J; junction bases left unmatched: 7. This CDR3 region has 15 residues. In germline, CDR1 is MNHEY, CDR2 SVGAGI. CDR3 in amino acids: CASSYSSTGRQTQYF. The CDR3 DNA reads TGTGCCAGCAGTTACTCGTCGACAGGGCGACAGACCCAGTACTTC.

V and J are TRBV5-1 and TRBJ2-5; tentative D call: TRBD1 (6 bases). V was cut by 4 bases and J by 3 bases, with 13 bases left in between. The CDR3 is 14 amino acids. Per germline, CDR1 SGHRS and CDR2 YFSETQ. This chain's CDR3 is CASSASGQEETQYF. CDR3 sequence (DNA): TGCGCCAGCAGCGCATCGGGACAAGAAGAGACCCAGTACTTC.

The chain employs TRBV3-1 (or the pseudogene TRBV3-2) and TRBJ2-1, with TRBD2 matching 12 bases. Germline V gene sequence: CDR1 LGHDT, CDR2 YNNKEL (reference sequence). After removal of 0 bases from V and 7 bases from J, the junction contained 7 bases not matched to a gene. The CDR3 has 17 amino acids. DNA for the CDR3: TGTGCCAGCAGCCAAGAGGTACTAGCGGGGGGATTGAATGAGCAGTTCTTC. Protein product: CASSQEVLAGGLNEQFF.